The 10 T cell receptor beta chains presented below share a single source sample, sequenced in a study of T cells in Graves' hyperthyroidism and ophthalmopathy. RNA transcripts yielded amplified TCR beta CDR3 regions. Primed by the HTBI set, a first-round RT-PCR was run on the TCR CDR3. Using its own MiXCR run on the multiplex PCR reads, TCRdb lists one record per CDR3 protein. This sample has hundreds of thousands of distinct CDR3 sequences, with 13% found just once. Sequencing was performed on blood. Source of these receptors: a woman younger than 35 with Graves' hyperthyroidism.

This clonotype appeared many times. For the CDR3, the DNA is TGCGCCAGCAGTTTCGGACAGGGCGAAGAGTTCTTC. Translation: CASSFGQGEEFF. The rearrangement uses TRBV5-1 and TRBJ2-1; TRBD1 matches 8 bases. The length of the CDR3 is 12 residues. With V trimmed by 5 bases and J by 14 bases, 9 bases remained unmatched. Germline V CDR1 and CDR2: SGHRS, YFSETQ.

Ten or more counts support this clonotype. The V call is TRBV5-4, the J call TRBJ2-3; maybe TRBD2 (5 bases). The ends were cut back, 0 bases at V and 4 bases at J, with 15 bases in the middle. This CDR3 has 16 residues. Germline values: CDR1 SGHNT, CDR2 YYREEE (reference sequence). The CDR3 here is CASSLELAAEADTQYF. CDR3 nucleotides: TGTGCCAGCAGCTTGGAACTGGCTGCGGAGGCAGATACGCAGTATTTT.

V and J are TRBV5-1 and TRBJ2-7; TRBD1 agrees at 8 bases. Germline CDR1 SGHRS, CDR2 YFSETQ. J was trimmed by 3 bases and V by 7 bases; bases with no gene match: 12. CDR3 length: 15 amino acids. The CDR3 here is CASSVSPGQDYEQYF. CDR3 coding DNA: TGCGCCAGCTCCGTAAGCCCGGGACAGGACTACGAGCAGTACTTC. Using reference TRBV5-1 and TRBJ2-7 for the parts outside the CDR3, the full variable domain is KAGVTQTPRYLIKTRGQQVTLSCSPISGHRSVSWYQQTPGQGLQFLFEYFSETQRNKGNFPGRFSGRQFSNSRSEMNVSTLELGDSALYLCASSVSPGQDYEQYFGPGTRLTVT.

This clonotype was recorded at least ten times. The V gene is TRBV7-3, the J gene TRBJ2-1, with TRBD1 matching over 8 bases. Germline CDR1 is SGHTA and CDR2 is FQGTGA. V lost 5 bases to trimming and J lost 7 bases; unmatched junction nucleotides: 10. The CDR3 is 15 residues long. The CDR3 region is CASSPISGDRNEQFF. The CDR3 DNA reads as TGTGCCAGCAGCCCCATCTCCGGGGACAGGAATGAGCAGTTCTTC.

In the case of this clonotype: Because the CDR3 is missing its conserved closing phenylalanine or tryptophan, this is likely a read error. The chain couples TRBV30 to TRBJ1-6; D is unclear. CDR1 and CDR2 (germline): GTSNPN, SVGIG (reference sequence). V shed 7 bases and J shed 4 bases, with 11 bases lying between them. The CDR3 has 13 residues. As DNA, the CDR3 is TGTGCCTACCGAGCAGATTATAATTCACCCCTCCACTTA. It yields the protein CAYRADYNSPLHL.

The chain recombines TRBV2 with TRBJ2-7; the D gene is possibly TRBD1 (5 bases). Germline V lookup: CDR1 SNHLY, CDR2 FYNNEI. The CDR3 contains 12 residues. The ends were cut back, 5 bases at V and 7 bases at J, with 12 bases in the middle. The CDR3 here is CASSWVAGEQYF. The CDR3, as DNA: TGTGCCAGCAGTTGGGTAGCAGGGGAGCAGTACTTC. The entire variable domain, with the rest obtained from reference TRBV2 and TRBJ2-7, is as follows: EPEVTQTPSHQVTQMGQEVILRCVPISNHLYFYWYRQILGQKVEFLVSFYNNEISEKSEIFDDQFSVERPDGSNFTLKIRSTKLEDSAMYFCASSWVAGEQYFGPGTRLTVT.

This clonotype was found many times. V usage is TRBV11-3 and J usage is TRBJ2-2, with TRBD2 as a possible D gene (5 bases). Germline CDR1 is SGHNT and CDR2 is YENEEA. V was clipped by 5 bases and J by 4 bases, with 11 bases between them. CDR3 length equals 14 residues. As DNA, the CDR3 is TGTGCCAGCAGCGCCGGACTTTTCACCGGGGAGCTGTTTTTT. Amino acids: CASSAGLFTGELFF.

In its sample, this clonotype was seen many times. The chain recombines TRBV20-1 with TRBJ2-3; 9 bases match TRBD1. This CDR3 region has 16 residues. J gave up 4 bases and V 4 bases, and 12 bases lay outside the gene matches. Germline V gene lookup returns CDR1 DFQATT and CDR2 SNEGSKA (reference sequence). The chain's CDR3 is CSATHPGQGMADTQYF. The CDR3 DNA follows: TGCAGTGCTACCCATCCGGGACAGGGAATGGCAGATACGCAGTATTTT.

At least ten counts were recorded for this clonotype. This chain connects TRBV5-1 to TRBJ1-1, with D perhaps TRBD1 (5 bases). V dropped 4 bases and J dropped 5 bases, with 15 bases sitting between them. CDR3 length equals 14 residues. Germline values: CDR1 SGHRS, CDR2 YFSETQ. The CDR3 DNA sequence: TGCGCCAGCAGCCCCGACCCAGGGCGGACTGAAGCTTTCTTT. Translation: CASSPDPGRTEAFF.

This clonotype showed up many times. This chain links TRBV7-3 with TRBJ2-3; 7 nucleotides align to TRBD2. The junction had 2 bases not matched to a gene; V was cut back by 0 bases and J by 2 bases. This CDR3 comprises 15 residues. The germline V gene has CDR1 SGHTA and CDR2 FQGTGA. The CDR3 nucleotides read TGTGCCAGCAGCTTAACAGCGGGATACACAGATACGCAGTATTTT. Translation: CASSLTAGYTDTQYF.